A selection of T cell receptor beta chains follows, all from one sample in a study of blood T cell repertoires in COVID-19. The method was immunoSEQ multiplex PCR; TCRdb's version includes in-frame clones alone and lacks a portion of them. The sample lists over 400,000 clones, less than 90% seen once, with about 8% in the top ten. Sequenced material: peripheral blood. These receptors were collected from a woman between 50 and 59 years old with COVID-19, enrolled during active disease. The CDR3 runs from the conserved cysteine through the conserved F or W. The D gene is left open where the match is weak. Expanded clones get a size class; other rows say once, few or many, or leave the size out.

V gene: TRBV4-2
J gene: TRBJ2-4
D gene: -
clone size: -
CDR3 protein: CASSQDMFEGLNIQYF
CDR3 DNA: TGTGCCAGCAGCCAAGATATGTTCGAGGGATTGAACATTCAGTACTTC

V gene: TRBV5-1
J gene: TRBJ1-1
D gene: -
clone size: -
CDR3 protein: CASSLASGWNTEAFF
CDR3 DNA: TGCGCCAGCAGCTTGGCATCAGGGTGGAACACTGAAGCTTTCTTT

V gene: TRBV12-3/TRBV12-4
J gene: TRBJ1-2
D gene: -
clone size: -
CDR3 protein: CASSLSANYGYTF
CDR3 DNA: TGTGCCAGCAGTTTATCGGCTAACTATGGCTACACCTTC

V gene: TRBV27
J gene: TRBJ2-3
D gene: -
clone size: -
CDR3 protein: CASSFRTGTSTDTQYF
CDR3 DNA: TGTGCCAGCAGTTTTCGAACGGGGACTAGCACAGATACGCAGTATTTT

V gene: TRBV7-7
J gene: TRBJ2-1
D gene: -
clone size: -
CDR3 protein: CASSPGLRLDNEQFF
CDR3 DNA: TGTGCCAGCAGCCCAGGGTTGAGGCTGGACAATGAGCAGTTCTTC

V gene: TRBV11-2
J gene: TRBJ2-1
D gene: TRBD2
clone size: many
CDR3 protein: CASTSNSGGADEQFF
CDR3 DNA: TGTGCCAGCACCTCGAATAGCGGGGGGGCTGATGAGCAGTTCTTC

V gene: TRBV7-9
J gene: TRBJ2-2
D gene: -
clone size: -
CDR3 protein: CASSRIRGPTGELFF
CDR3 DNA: TGTGCCAGCAGCCGAATCAGGGGACCCACCGGGGAGCTGTTTTTT

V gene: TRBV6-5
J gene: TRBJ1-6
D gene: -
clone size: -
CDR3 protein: CASSPFGRSSPLHF
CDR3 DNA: TGTGCCAGCAGTCCCTTCGGGAGGAGTTCACCCCTCCACTTT

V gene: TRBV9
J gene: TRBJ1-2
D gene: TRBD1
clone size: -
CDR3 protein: CASSVASTGRGRYTF
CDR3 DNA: TGTGCCAGCAGCGTAGCTTCGACAGGGCGGGGCCGCTACACCTTC

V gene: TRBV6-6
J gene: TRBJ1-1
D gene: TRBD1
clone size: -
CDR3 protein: CASIPQGIAEAFF
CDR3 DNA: TGTGCCAGCATCCCACAGGGGATTGCTGAAGCTTTCTTT

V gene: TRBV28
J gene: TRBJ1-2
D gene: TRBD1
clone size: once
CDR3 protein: CASTFRQGYGYTF
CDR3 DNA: TGTGCCAGCACCTTCAGACAGGGCTATGGCTACACCTTC

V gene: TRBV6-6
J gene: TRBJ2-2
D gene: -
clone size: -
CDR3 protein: CASSSPTGLNTGELFF
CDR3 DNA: TGTGCCAGCAGTTCACCCACGGGACTTAACACCGGGGAGCTGTTTTTT

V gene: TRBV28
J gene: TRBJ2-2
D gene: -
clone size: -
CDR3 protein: CASTLGPGANTGELFF
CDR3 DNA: TGTGCCAGCACCCTAGGACCAGGGGCGAACACCGGGGAGCTGTTTTTT

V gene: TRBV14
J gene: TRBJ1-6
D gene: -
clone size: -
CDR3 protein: CASSLNRDSPLHF
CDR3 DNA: TGTGCCAGCAGCCTTAACAGGGATTCACCCCTCCACTTT

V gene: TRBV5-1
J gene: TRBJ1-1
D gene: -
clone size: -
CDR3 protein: CASSLDRNTEAFF
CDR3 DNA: TGCGCCAGCAGCCTGGACAGGAACACTGAAGCTTTCTTT

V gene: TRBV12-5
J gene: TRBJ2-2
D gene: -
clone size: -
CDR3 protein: CASGSRTANTGELFF
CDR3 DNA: TGTGCTAGTGGTTCTCGGACAGCGAACACCGGGGAGCTGTTTTTT

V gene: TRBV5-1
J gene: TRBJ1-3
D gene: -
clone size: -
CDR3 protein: CASSLAGTTYGNTIYF
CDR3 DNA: TGCGCCAGCAGCTTGGCCGGGACAACTTATGGAAACACCATATATTTT

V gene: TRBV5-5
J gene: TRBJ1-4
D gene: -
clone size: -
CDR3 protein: CASSLVAAFATNEKLFF
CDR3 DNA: TGTGCCAGCAGCTTGGTCGCGGCCTTTGCAACTAATGAAAAACTGTTTTTT

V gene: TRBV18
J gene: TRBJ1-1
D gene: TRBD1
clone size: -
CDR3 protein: CASSGTGVEAFF
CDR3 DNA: TGTGCCAGCTCGGGAACAGGGGTTGAAGCTTTCTTT

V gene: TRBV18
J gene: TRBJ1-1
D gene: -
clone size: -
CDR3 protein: CASSPQPGLLNTEAFF
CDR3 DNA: TGTGCCAGCTCACCTCAACCGGGACTCCTGAACACTGAAGCTTTCTTT

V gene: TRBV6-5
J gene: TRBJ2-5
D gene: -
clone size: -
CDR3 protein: CASGVAKETQYF
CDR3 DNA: TGTGCCAGTGGTGTAGCCAAAGAGACCCAGTACTTC

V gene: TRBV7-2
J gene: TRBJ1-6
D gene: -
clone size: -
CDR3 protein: CASSLSTGGGSPLHF
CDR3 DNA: TGTGCCAGCAGCTTGTCGACGGGGGGGGGTTCACCCCTCCACTTT